A single sample is the source of the 11 T cell receptor beta chains below, sequenced in a study of radiation and T cells in renal cell carcinoma. Regarding time point: blood 4 weeks post-SBRT, at nephrectomy. Sample treatment: 15 Gy SBRT to primary tumor, nephrectomy 4 weeks later. Sequencing used immunoSEQ multiplex PCR; TCRdb keeps in-frame clones, though not all of them. Among about 86,000 clones listed, approximately 80% were seen once. The sequencing used blood, collected from a patient whose treatment included radiotherapy and nephrectomy. Receptor source: a man in his fifties or sixties with renal cell carcinoma.

This clone was observed once. The gene calls are TRBV10-3 and TRBJ2-5; D perhaps matches TRBD1 (6 bases). Per the germline V gene, CDR1 is ENHRY and CDR2 is SYGVKD. Trimming took 6 bases from V and 5 from J, leaving 13 bases between them. The CDR3 is 13 residues long. The CDR3 region is CAISLTGFETQYF. The CDR3 coding sequence is TGTGCCATCAGCTTGACAGGCTTTGAGACCCAGTACTTC.

This chain joins TRBV7-2 and TRBJ2-7, with D perhaps TRBD2 (5 bases). V was trimmed by 5 bases and J by 0 bases, leaving 14 bases between them. The CDR3 is 15 amino acids. Looked up from germline, CDR1 is SGHTA and CDR2 is FQGNSA. The CDR3 sequence: CASSVERFSSYEQYF. The CDR3 DNA sequence: TGTGCCAGCAGCGTAGAGCGGTTTAGCTCCTACGAGCAGTACTTC. Using reference TRBV7-2 and TRBJ2-7 for the parts outside the CDR3, the full variable domain is GAGVSQSPSNKVTEKGKDVELRCDPISGHTALYWYRQSLGQGLEFLIYFQGNSAPDKSGLPSDRFSAERTGGSVSTLTIQRTQQEDSAVYLCASSVERFSSYEQYFGPGTRLTVT.

This chain uses TRBV5-1 with TRBJ2-3, with D uncertain. CDR3 length equals 13 residues. With 4 bases removed from V and 0 bases from J, the gap between germline ends came to 6 bases. Germline CDR1 is SGHRS and CDR2 is YFSETQ. The CDR3 DNA reads TGCGCCAGCAGCGACGATAGCACAGATACGCAGTATTTT. As protein: CASSDDSTDTQYF.

The gene calls are TRBV4-3 and TRBJ1-2; TRBD1 matches at 10 bases. The CDR3 covers 17 residues. Trimming at V came to 1 base and at J to 2 bases, leaving 7 bases not matched to a gene. Germline V gives CDR1 LGHNA, CDR2 YSLEER. CDR3: CASSQGGLGQGNYGYTF. The DNA of the CDR3 is TGCGCCAGCAGCCAAGGGGGGTTGGGACAGGGGAACTATGGCTACACCTTC.

CDR3 DNA: TGTGCCAGCATCGAGATATTGAGCACAGATACGCAGTATTTT. This gives the protein CASIEILSTDTQYF. This rearrangement joins TRBV2 to TRBJ2-3, with D unclear. There are 14 residues in the CDR3. Trimming shortened V by 7 bases and J by 0 bases, and 11 bases separated the two germline ends. Germline V gene lookup returns CDR1 SNHLY and CDR2 FYNNEI.

The chain recombines TRBV7-9 with TRBJ2-1; weak D call: TRBD1 (6 bases). In germline, CDR1 is SEHNR, CDR2 FQNEAQ (reference sequence). The CDR3 has 15 residues. Trimming pared 2 bases from V and 4 bases from J, leaving 12 bases between. The CDR3 nucleotides read TGTGCCAGCAGCTTAACAGGGAACCCATACAATGAGCAGTTCTTC. Encoded protein: CASSLTGNPYNEQFF. The full variable domain, its missing parts supplied by reference TRBV7-9 and TRBJ2-1, is DTGVSQNPRHKITKRGQNVTFRCDPISEHNRLYWYRQTLGQGPEFLTYFQNEAQLEKSRLLSDRFSAERPKGSFSTLEIQRTEQGDSAMYLCASSLTGNPYNEQFFGPGTRLTVL.

This clone was seen a handful of times. The V gene is TRBV18, the J gene TRBJ2-6, with TRBD2 as a possible D gene (5 bases). V shed 5 bases and J shed 0 bases, with 14 bases lying between them. The germline CDR1 and CDR2 sequences are KGHSH and LQKENI. This CDR3 is 17 amino acids long. The DNA for the CDR3 is TGTGCCAGCTCATCCTGGGGAGCCACCTCTGGGGCCAACGTCCTGACTTTC. It specifies CASSSWGATSGANVLTF.

The J gene is TRBJ2-3, the V gene TRBV7-9; the D is unclear. The length of the CDR3 is 17 residues. The V and J ends lost 2 bases and 0 bases respectively, with 15 bases between them. From germline, CDR1 is SEHNR and CDR2 FQNEAQ (reference sequence). The CDR3 protein is CASSLIVRLPSTDTQYF. The CDR3 DNA is TGTGCCAGCAGCTTAATAGTCAGATTACCTAGCACAGATACGCAGTATTTT. Drawing the rest from reference TRBV7-9 and TRBJ2-3, the complete variable domain is DTGVSQNPRHKITKRGQNVTFRCDPISEHNRLYWYRQTLGQGPEFLTYFQNEAQLEKSRLLSDRFSAERPKGSFSTLEIQRTEQGDSAMYLCASSLIVRLPSTDTQYFGPGTRLTVL.

This clone has a handful of counts. The J gene is TRBJ2-1, the V gene TRBV28; D is unclear. The CDR3 consists of 13 residues. The V end lost 6 bases, the J end lost 6 bases, and 12 bases lay between the germline ends. Germline assignment: CDR1 MDHEN and CDR2 SYDVKM. CDR3 sequence: CASSPWTRNEQFF. The CDR3 DNA reads as TGTGCCAGCAGCCCCTGGACCCGCAATGAGCAGTTCTTC.

V and J are TRBV6-6 and TRBJ1-1; D may be TRBD1 (5 bases). V was trimmed by 7 bases and J by 1 base, leaving 19 bases between them. Germline CDR1 is MNHNY and CDR2 is SVGAGI (reference sequence). The CDR3 length is 16 residues. CDR3 protein: CASTDGALLPNTEAFF. DNA of the CDR3: TGTGCCAGCACCGACGGGGCACTTCTCCCGAACACTGAAGCTTTCTTT.

The CDR3 nucleotides read TGCGCCAGCAGTGGGTCTACAGCGACCCTGACTAGCGGGAGAGATACGCAGTATTTT. Translating gives CASSGSTATLTSGRDTQYF. The gene calls are TRBV10-1 and TRBJ2-3; 12 bases match TRBD2. The CDR3 spans 19 residues. V was pared by 4 bases and J by 5 bases, with 16 bases of the junction left unmatched. Germline CDR1 is WNHNN and CDR2 is SYGVQD (reference sequence).